These 10 T cell receptor beta chains were sequenced from one sample in a study of PD-1 blockade in classical Hodgkin lymphoma. Method: immunoSEQ multiplex PCR; TCRdb's copy keeps in-frame clones and lacks some. The sample yields fewer than 50,000 clones, over 75% seen once. As to time point: cycle 4 day 1 (C4D1), after less than 7 weeks of nivolumab. Patients all relapsed after autologous stem cell transplantation, and there was variation in brentuximab vedotin exposure. The sample consisted of peripheral blood mononuclear cells (PBMCs), taken before the fourth cycle of nivolumab. The origin of the receptors is a human donor with classical Hodgkin lymphoma.

On this clone: Other nucleotide sequences in the sample specify the same CDR3. This chain uses TRBV18 with TRBJ2-5, with a weak D call TRBD2 (5 bases). There are 14 residues in the CDR3. Germline V gene lookup returns CDR1 KGHSH and CDR2 LQKENI. V lost 0 bases and J lost 2, with 7 bases in between. In DNA form, the CDR3 reads TGTGCCAGCTCACCACCGTCGGGGCAAGAGACCCAGTACTTC. Translation gives CASSPPSGQETQYF.

The CDR3 region has the DNA TGTGCCAGCAGCGTCCGGACGGGGATGAACACTGAAGCTTTCTTT. Translated: CASSVRTGMNTEAFF. The genes are TRBV9 and TRBJ1-1; the D is unclear. Germline V gene sequence: CDR1 SGDLS, CDR2 YYNGEE. V lost 2 bases, J lost 0 bases, and 11 bases lay in between. The CDR3 runs to 15 residues.

The chain is built from TRBV7-9 and TRBJ1-4; D might be TRBD1 (6 bases). Germline V gene lookup returns CDR1 SEHNR and CDR2 FQNEAQ (reference sequence). Deletions cut 5 bases from V and 7 bases from J, with 14 bases between. The CDR3 sequence is 14 residues long. The CDR3 DNA is TGTGCCAGCAGCCGTGGGGCAGGGGCTGAAAAACTGTTTTTT. This translates into CASSRGAGAEKLFF. Supplemented by reference TRBV7-9 and TRBJ1-4, the full variable domain reads DTGVSQNPRHKITKRGQNVTFRCDPISEHNRLYWYRQTLGQGPEFLTYFQNEAQLEKSRLLSDRFSAERPKGSFSTLEIQRTEQGDSAMYLCASSRGAGAEKLFFGSGTQLSVL.

V usage is TRBV7-9 and J usage is TRBJ2-7, with a tentative D call TRBD1 (6 bases). The CDR3 has 14 amino acids. V lost 1 base and J 5 bases, leaving 12 bases between the germline ends. Germline-derived CDR1 and CDR2 are SEHNR and FQNEAQ (reference sequence). The CDR3 DNA follows: TGTGCCAGCAGCTTAGAGTACAGGGCCCACGAGCAGTACTTC. It yields the protein CASSLEYRAHEQYF.

The sample holds a few counts of this clone. The J gene is TRBJ2-1, the V gene TRBV10-3; 8 bases agree with TRBD1. CDR1 and CDR2 from the germline V gene are ENHRY and SYGVKD. This CDR3 is 15 amino acids long. V trimming: 4 bases; J trimming: 5 bases; junction bases outside the gene matches: 7. CDR3 in DNA: TGTGCCATCAGTGTCGCAGGGGGCTTCAACAATGAGCAGTTCTTC. It encodes CAISVAGGFNNEQFF.

This clone was counted a single time. This chain links TRBV28 with TRBJ1-1; D call uncertain. The CDR3 runs to 14 residues. Per the germline V gene, CDR1 is MDHEN and CDR2 is SYDVKM. V lost 4 bases and J lost 2, with 11 bases in between. CDR3 region: CASSSPDTNTEAFF. The DNA for the CDR3 is TGTGCCAGCAGTTCCCCAGACACAAACACTGAAGCTTTCTTT.

This clone appeared a few times. The J gene is TRBJ1-5, the V gene TRBV2, with D tentatively TRBD1 (5 bases). The V end lost 9 bases, the J end lost 1 base, and 13 bases lay between the germline ends. Germline V CDR1 and CDR2: SNHLY, FYNNEI. The CDR3 is made up of 14 amino acids. CDR3 residues: CASTQDFSNQPQHF. CDR3 nucleotides: TGTGCCAGTACACAGGACTTCAGCAATCAGCCCCAGCATTTT.

The V and J genes are TRBV4-3 and TRBJ1-4; D possibly corresponds to TRBD1 (5 bases). Germline V gives CDR1 LGHNA, CDR2 YSLEER. Trimming pared 4 bases from V and 5 bases from J, leaving 17 bases between. The CDR3 extends over 16 amino acids. In nucleotides, the CDR3 is TGCGCCAGCAGCCTAGAAGATACGGGGGAAAATGAAAAACTGTTTTTT. It encodes CASSLEDTGENEKLFF.

This chain connects TRBV27 to TRBJ2-3, with D perhaps being TRBD1 or TRBD2 (5 bases each). Germline values: CDR1 MNHEY, CDR2 SMNVEV (reference sequence). This CDR3 contains 19 residues. The V gene lost 4 bases and the J gene lost 1 base, with 24 bases spanning the gap. The CDR3 loop reads CASSSSPYRQPRGTDTQYF. DNA for the CDR3: TGTGCCAGCAGTTCAAGCCCCTACCGACAGCCGCGGGGCACAGATACGCAGTATTTT.

The chain combines TRBV6-6 with TRBJ1-1; 7 nucleotides line up with TRBD1. The trim removed 7 bases at V and 5 bases at J, leaving 4 bases unmatched. This CDR3 region has 12 residues. The germline gives CDR1 MNHNY, CDR2 SVGAGI (reference sequence). The CDR3 reads CASTPGGTEAFF. The DNA for the CDR3 is TGTGCCAGCACTCCAGGGGGAACTGAAGCTTTCTTT.